The clone carrying this TCR beta chain was seen repeatedly, ten times or more. Its antigen is currently unknown. This entry comes from a study of T-cell reconstitution after alpha-beta-depleted transplantation in children. Study outcomes and limitations: After transplant, at about two months, alpha-beta T cells were reportedly derived from several hundred expanded graft clones. At day 60, the high TCRbeta diversity found in some patients originated from recipient T cells and thymic progenitors that had survived. A year post-transplant, T-cell counts and diversity derived mostly from newly produced T cells.

V lost 2 bases, J lost 10 bases, and 6 bases lay in between. Germline V gene sequence: CDR1 MDHEN, CDR2 SYDVKM. The CDR3 is 12 residues long. Unique molecular identifiers were incorporated into the prepared TCRbeta library. MiXCR was run by TCRdb on the PCR reads, yielding one entry per CDR3 protein. The sample includes more than 200,000 distinct CDR3 sequences, around 25% of them seen just once. This TCR derives from a female patient between 2 and 10 years old who had a stem cell transplant for congenital amegakaryocytic thrombocytopenia, so the T cells may come from the graft donor. The chain couples TRBV28 to TRBJ1-6; D unresolved. This specimen was PBMCs, mostly from graft donor cells, taken 360 days after TCRalphabeta/CD19-depleted stem cell transplant. CDR3 region: CASSLPESPLHF. CDR3 DNA: TGTGCCAGCAGTTTACCCGAGTCACCCCTCCACTTT.